This TCR beta chain was profiled in a study of T cells after yellow fever vaccination. The wider study: Any fraction with a low cell number was prepared using SMART-Seq v4 Ultra Low Input.

There are a few counts of this clonotype. The antigen remains undetermined. Findings of the study overall: Though it reached lower strength, the secondary response hit its peak faster, day 5 versus 15.

The CDR3 extends over 14 amino acids. Between the trimmed V and J ends, which lost 5 bases and 4 bases, there was a span of 13 bases. It was through 5'RACE template switching that TCR cDNA was made, with a universal primer site and UMIs added. From the 5' RACE reads, TCRdb called clonotypes with MiXCR, one entry per CDR3 protein. The table has around 400,000 distinct CDR3 sequences, approximately 10% seen once. The sample consisted of PBMCs, taken on the day of the first yellow fever vaccination. The TCR sequence derives from a man aged 18 to 30 who received the YFV17D yellow fever vaccine. J is TRBJ2-3 and V is TRBV12-3 or TRBV12-4; tentative D call: TRBD1 (6 bases). DNA of the CDR3: TGTGCCAGCAGTCTAGGGGGACATCCAGATACGCAGTATTTT. This gives the protein CASSLGGHPDTQYF.